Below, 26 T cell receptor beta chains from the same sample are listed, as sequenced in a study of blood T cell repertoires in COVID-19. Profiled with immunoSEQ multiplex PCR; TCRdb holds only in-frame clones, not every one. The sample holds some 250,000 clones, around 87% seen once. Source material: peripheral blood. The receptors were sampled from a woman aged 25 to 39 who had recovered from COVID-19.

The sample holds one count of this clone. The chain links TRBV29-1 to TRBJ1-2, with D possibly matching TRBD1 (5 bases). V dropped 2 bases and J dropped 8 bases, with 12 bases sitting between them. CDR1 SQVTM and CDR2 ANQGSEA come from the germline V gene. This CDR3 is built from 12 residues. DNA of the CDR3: TGCAGCGTTGAACAGGGTCCAGGGGGCTACACCTTC. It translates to CSVEQGPGGYTF.

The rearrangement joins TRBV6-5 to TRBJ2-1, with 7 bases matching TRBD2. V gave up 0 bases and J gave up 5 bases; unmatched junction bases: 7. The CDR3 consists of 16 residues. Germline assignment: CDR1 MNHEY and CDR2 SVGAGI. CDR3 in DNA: TGTGCCAGCAGTTACTCTCCCAGCGGGGCCCACAATGAGCAGTTCTTC. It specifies CASSYSPSGAHNEQFF.

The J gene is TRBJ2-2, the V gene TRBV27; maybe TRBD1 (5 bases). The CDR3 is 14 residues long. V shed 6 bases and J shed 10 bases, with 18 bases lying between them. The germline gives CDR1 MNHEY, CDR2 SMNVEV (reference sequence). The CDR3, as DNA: TGTGCCAGCAGCACCTCAGGGTTTTACAAGGAGCTGTTTTTT. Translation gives CASSTSGFYKELFF.

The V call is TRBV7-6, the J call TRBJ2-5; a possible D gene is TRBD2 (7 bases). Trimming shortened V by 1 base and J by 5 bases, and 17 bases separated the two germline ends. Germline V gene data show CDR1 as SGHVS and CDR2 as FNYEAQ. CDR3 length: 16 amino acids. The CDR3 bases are TGTGCCAGCAGCTTAGGGGTAGGGGGGGCCCAGGAGACCCAGTACTTC. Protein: CASSLGVGGAQETQYF.

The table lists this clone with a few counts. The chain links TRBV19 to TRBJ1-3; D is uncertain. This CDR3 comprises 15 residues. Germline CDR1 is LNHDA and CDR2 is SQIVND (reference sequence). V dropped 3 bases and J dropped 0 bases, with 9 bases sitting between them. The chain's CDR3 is CASSMTGFSGNTIYF. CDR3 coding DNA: TGTGCCAGTAGTATGACGGGATTCTCTGGAAACACCATATATTTT. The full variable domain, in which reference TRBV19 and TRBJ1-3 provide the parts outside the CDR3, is DGGITQSPKYLFRKEGQNVTLSCEQNLNHDAMYWYRQDPGQGLRLIYYSQIVNDFQKGDIAEGYSVSREKKESFPLTVTSAQKNPTAFYLCASSMTGFSGNTIYFGEGSWLTVV.

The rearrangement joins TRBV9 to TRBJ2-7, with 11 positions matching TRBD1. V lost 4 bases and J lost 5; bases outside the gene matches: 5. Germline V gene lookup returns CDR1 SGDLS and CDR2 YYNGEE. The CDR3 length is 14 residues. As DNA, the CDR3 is TGTGCCAGCAGCTTCCGGGACAGGGGGGACGAGCAGTACTTC. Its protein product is CASSFRDRGDEQYF.

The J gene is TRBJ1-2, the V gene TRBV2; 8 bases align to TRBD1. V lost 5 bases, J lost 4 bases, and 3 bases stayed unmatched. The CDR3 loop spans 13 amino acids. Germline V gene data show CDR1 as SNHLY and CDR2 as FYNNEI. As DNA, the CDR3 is TGTGCCAGCAGTAGGGACAGGACCTATGGCTACACCTTC. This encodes CASSRDRTYGYTF.

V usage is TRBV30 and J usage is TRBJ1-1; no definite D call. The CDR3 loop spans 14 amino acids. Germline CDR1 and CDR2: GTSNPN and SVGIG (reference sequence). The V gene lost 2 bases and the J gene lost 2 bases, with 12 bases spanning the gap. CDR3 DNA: TGTGCCTGGAGTCCACAGATATTTAACACTGAAGCTTTCTTT. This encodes CAWSPQIFNTEAFF.

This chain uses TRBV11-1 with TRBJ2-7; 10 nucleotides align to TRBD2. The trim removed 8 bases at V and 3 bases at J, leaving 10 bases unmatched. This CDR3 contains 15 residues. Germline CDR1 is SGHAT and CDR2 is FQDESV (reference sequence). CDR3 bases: TGTGCCAGCCCGCATAGCGGGAGGAATCTCTACGAGCAGTACTTC. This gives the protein CASPHSGRNLYEQYF.

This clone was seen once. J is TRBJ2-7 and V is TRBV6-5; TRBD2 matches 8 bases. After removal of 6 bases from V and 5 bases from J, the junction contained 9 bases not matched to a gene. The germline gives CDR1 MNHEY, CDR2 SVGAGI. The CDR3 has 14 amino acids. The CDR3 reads CASRPGGAGDEQYF. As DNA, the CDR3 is TGTGCCAGCAGGCCGGGAGGGGCGGGGGACGAGCAGTACTTC.

In DNA form, the CDR3 reads TGTGCCAGCCTTCGACAGGGGGCGGCCACAACTAATGAAAAACTGTTTTTT. This sequence encodes CASLRQGAATTNEKLFF. The chain links TRBV7-9 to TRBJ1-4, with TRBD1 identical over 10 bases. The V and J ends lost 8 bases and 0 bases, in that order; junction bases with no gene match: 9. The CDR3 runs 17 residues. Germline-derived CDR1 and CDR2 are SEHNR and FQNEAQ (reference sequence).

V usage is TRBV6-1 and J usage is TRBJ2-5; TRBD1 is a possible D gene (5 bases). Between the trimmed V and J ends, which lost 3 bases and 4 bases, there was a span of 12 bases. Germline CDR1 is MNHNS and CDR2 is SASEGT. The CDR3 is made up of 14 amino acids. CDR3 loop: CASSDRAGRETQYF. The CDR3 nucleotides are TGTGCCAGCAGTGATCGGGCAGGGCGAGAGACCCAGTACTTC.

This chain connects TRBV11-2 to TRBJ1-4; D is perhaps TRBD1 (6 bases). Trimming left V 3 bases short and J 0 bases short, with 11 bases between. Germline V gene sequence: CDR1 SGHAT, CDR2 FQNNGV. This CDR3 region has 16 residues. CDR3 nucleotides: TGTGCCAGCAGCTTGGGGACAAGGACAACTAATGAAAAACTGTTTTTT. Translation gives CASSLGTRTTNEKLFF. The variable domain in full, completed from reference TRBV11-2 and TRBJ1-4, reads EAGVAQSPRYKIIEKRQSVAFWCNPISGHATLYWYQQILGQGPKLLIQFQNNGVVDDSQLPKDRFSAERLKGVDSTLKIQPAKLEDSAVYLCASSLGTRTTNEKLFFGSGTQLSVL.

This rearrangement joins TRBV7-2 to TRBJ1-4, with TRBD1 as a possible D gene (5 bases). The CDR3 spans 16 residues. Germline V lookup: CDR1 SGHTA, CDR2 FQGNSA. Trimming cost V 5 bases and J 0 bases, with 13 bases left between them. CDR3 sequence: CASSPGVGTTNEKLFF. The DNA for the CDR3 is TGTGCCAGCAGCCCGGGGGTAGGGACAACTAATGAAAAACTGTTTTTT. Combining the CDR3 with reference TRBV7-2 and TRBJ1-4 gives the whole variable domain GAGVSQSPSNKVTEKGKDVELRCDPISGHTALYWYRQSLGQGLEFLIYFQGNSAPDKSGLPSDRFSAERTGGSVSTLTIQRTQQEDSAVYLCASSPGVGTTNEKLFFGSGTQLSVL.

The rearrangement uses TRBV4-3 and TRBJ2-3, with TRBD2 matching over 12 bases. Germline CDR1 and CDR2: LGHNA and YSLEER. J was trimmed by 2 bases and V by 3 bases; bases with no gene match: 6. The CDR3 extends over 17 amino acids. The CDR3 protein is CASSQGTSGGFTDTQYF. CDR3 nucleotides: TGCGCCAGCAGCCAGGGAACTAGCGGGGGGTTCACAGATACGCAGTATTTT.

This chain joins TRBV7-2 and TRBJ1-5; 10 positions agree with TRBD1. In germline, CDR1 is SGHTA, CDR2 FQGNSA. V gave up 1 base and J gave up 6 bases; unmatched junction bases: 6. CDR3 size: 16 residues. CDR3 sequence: CASSLVGTGDSQPQHF. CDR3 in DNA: TGTGCCAGCAGCTTAGTGGGGACAGGGGACAGTCAGCCCCAGCATTTT.

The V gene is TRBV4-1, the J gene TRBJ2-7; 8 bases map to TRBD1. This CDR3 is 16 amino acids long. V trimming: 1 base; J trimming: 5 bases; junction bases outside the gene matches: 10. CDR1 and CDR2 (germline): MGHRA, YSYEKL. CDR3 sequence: CASSQGETGAFNEQYF. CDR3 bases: TGCGCCAGCAGCCAAGGGGAGACAGGGGCCTTCAACGAGCAGTACTTC.

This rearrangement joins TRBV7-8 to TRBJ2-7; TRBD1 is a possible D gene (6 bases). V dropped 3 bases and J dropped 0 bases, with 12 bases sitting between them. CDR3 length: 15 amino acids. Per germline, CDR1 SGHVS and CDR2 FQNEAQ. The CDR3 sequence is CASSFKQGSSYEQYF. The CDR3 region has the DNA TGTGCCAGCAGCTTTAAGCAGGGGAGCTCCTACGAGCAGTACTTC.

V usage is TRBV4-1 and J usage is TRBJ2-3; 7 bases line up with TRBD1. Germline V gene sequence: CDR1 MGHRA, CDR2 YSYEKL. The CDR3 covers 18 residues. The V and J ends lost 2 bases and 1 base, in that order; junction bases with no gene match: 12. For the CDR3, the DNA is TGCGCCAGCAGCCAATTCCACCTCAACAGGGGTGGCACAGATACGCAGTATTTT. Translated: CASSQFHLNRGGTDTQYF.

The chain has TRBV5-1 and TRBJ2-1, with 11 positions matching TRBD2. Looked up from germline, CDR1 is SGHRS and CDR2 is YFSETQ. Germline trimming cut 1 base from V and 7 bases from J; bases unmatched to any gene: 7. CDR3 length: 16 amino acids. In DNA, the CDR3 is TGCGCCAGCAGCTTGCTCGGGACTAGCGGCTCAAATGAGCAGTTCTTC. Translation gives CASSLLGTSGSNEQFF. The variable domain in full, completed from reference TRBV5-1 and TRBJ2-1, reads KAGVTQTPRYLIKTRGQQVTLSCSPISGHRSVSWYQQTPGQGLQFLFEYFSETQRNKGNFPGRFSGRQFSNSRSEMNVSTLELGDSALYLCASSLLGTSGSNEQFFGPGTRLTVL.

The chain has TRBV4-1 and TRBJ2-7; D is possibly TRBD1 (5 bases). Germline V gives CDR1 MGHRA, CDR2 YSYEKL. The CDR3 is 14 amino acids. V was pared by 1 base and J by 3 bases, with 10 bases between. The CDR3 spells CASSQVGRGYEQYF. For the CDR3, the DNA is TGCGCCAGCAGCCAAGTTGGAAGGGGCTACGAGCAGTACTTC.

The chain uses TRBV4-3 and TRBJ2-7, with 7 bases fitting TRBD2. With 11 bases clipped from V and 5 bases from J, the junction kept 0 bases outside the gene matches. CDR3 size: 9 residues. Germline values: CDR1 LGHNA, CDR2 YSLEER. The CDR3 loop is CAGGDEQYF. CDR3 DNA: TGCGCCGGGGGGGACGAGCAGTACTTC.

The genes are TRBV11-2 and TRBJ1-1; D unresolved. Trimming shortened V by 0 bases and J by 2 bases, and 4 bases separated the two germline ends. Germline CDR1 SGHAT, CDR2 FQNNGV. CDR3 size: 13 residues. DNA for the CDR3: TGTGCCAGCAGCTTAGATTATAACACTGAAGCTTTCTTT. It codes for CASSLDYNTEAFF. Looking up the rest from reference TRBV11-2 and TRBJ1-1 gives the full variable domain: EAGVAQSPRYKIIEKRQSVAFWCNPISGHATLYWYQQILGQGPKLLIQFQNNGVVDDSQLPKDRFSAERLKGVDSTLKIQPAKLEDSAVYLCASSLDYNTEAFFGQGTRLTVV.

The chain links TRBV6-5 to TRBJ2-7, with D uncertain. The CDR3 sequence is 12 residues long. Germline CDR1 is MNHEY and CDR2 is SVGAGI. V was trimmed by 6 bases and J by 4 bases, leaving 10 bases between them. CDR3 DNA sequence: TGTGCCAGCAGCTCCACAAAATACGAGCAGTACTTC. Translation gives CASSSTKYEQYF.

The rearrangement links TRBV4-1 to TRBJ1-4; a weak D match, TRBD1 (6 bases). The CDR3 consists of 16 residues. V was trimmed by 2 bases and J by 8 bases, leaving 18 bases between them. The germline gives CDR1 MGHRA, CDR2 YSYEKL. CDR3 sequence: CASSQSRALRGEKLFF. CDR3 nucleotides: TGCGCCAGCAGCCAATCGCGGGCCCTGAGGGGGGAAAAACTGTTTTTT.

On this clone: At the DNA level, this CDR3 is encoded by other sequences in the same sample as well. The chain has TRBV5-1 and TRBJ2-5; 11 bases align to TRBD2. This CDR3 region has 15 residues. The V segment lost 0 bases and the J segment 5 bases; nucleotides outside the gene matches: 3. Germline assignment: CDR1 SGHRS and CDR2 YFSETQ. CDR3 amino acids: CASSLALAGGETQYF. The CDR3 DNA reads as TGCGCCAGCAGCTTGGCTCTAGCGGGAGGCGAGACCCAGTACTTC.